This TCR beta chain emerged from a study of CD8 T cells in Susac syndrome. Overall study findings and caveats: The authors acknowledged that the study's TCR sequencing and HLA analysis involved relatively few individuals.

Trimming removed 10 bases from V and 0 bases from J, with 10 bases in between. This CDR3 region has 14 residues. From blood CD8+ and CD4+ T cells, TCR beta sequences were generated. Negative magnetic isolation gave CD8+ and CD4+ cells; FACS enriched CD8+ TEMRA. The RNA input was about 0.5 to 1 ug, and it was reverse transcribed with random hexamers. Across 54 Vbeta and 13 Jbeta, immunoSEQ multiplex PCR amplified TCR beta CDR3. TCRdb re-called the immunoSEQ multiplex PCR reads through MiXCR, storing one row per CDR3 protein. The sample contains under 80,000 distinct CDR3 sequences, just under 95% of which appear only once. A note on this clonotype: No antigen is known for it.

The sequenced sample consisted of CD8+ T cells from PBMCs. The receptor was isolated from a human donor with multiple sclerosis. The chain has TRBV12-3 or TRBV12-4 and TRBJ2-6; no reliable D call. CDR3 loop: CATRKDSGANVLTF. DNA of the CDR3: TGTGCCACCAGGAAAGACTCTGGGGCCAACGTCCTGACTTTC.